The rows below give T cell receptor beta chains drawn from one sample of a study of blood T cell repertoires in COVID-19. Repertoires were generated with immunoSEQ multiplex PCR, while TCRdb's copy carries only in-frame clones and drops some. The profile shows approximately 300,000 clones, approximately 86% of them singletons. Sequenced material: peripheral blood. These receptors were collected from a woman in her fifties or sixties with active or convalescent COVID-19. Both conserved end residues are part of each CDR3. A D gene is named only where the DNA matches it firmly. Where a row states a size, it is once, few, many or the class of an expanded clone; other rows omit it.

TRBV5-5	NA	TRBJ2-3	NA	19	CASSSSADGRVQSTDTQYF	TGTGCCAGCAGCTCAAGCGCGGACGGGAGAGTGCAAAGCACAGATACGCAGTATTTT
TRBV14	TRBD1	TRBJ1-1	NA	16	CASSRQQGQGNTEAFF	TGTGCCAGCAGCCGCCAGCAGGGACAGGGGAACACTGAAGCTTTCTTT
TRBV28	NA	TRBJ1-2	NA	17	CASTHPLGGGRVDGYTF	TGTGCCAGCACCCACCCCCTTGGCGGGGGAAGAGTGGATGGCTACACCTTC
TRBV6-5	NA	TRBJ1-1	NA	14	CASSTWAPKAGAFF	TGTGCCAGCAGTACTTGGGCCCCAAAGGCAGGAGCTTTCTTT
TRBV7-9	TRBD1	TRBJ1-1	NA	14	CASSSTGVATEAFF	TGTGCCAGCAGCTCCACAGGGGTGGCCACTGAAGCTTTCTTT
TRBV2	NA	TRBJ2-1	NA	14	CASSVEVAYNEQFF	TGTGCCAGCAGTGTAGAGGTGGCCTACAATGAGCAGTTCTTC
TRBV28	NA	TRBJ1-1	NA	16	CASSSQAPGLDTEAFF	TGTGCCAGCAGTTCCCAAGCGCCAGGGTTGGACACTGAAGCTTTCTTT
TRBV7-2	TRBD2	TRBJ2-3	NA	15	CASSSIVASGDTQYF	TGTGCCAGCAGCTCAATCGTTGCTAGCGGAGATACGCAGTATTTT
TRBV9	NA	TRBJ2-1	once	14	CAPRGAGNYNEQFF	TGTGCCCCTCGGGGGGCGGGAAACTACAATGAGCAGTTCTTC
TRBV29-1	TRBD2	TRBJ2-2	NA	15	CSVELAGVHTGELFF	TGCAGCGTTGAACTAGCGGGAGTACACACCGGGGAGCTGTTTTTT